This is a list of T cell receptor beta chains from one sample in a study of T cell responses to AZD1222 COVID-19 vaccine. Data came from immunoSEQ multiplex PCR; TCRdb stores just in-frame clones and leaves some out. Here the sample spans about 200,000 clones, 93% being singletons. The sample here was peripheral blood, taken on day 0 of MenACWY control vaccination. These receptors were collected from an adult in good health. Each CDR3 is given with its conserved first and last residue. The D gene is left open where the match is weak. Some rows mark clone size as missing; the rest say once, few, many or name a class of expanded clone.

abundance	len	j_gene	v_gene	d_gene	CDR3nt	CDR3aa
-	13	TRBJ1-1	TRBV12-5	-	TGTGCTAGTGGTACGGGGGTACTTGGTGAAGCTTTCTTT	CASGTGVLGEAFF
-	15	TRBJ1-5	TRBV7-2	-	TGTGCCAGCACCCTGGGGCAGGGTGGGAATCAGCCCCAGCATTTT	CASTLGQGGNQPQHF
-	12	TRBJ1-1	TRBV7-9	-	TGTGCCAGCAGCCAGACAGACACTGAAGCTTTCTTT	CASSQTDTEAFF
-	16	TRBJ2-3	TRBV10-1	-	TGCGCCAGCAGTGAGGGCTCTAATACAATCGGAGATACGCAGTATTTT	CASSEGSNTIGDTQYF
-	13	TRBJ1-2	TRBV12-3/TRBV12-4	-	TGTGCCAGCAGTTTGTGGGAGGGGGAGGGCTACACCTTC	CASSLWEGEGYTF
once	17	TRBJ2-1	TRBV2	TRBD2	TGTGCCAGCAGTGAACCCGGCGGGACTAGTAGAGGCAATGAGCAGTTCTTC	CASSEPGGTSRGNEQFF
-	13	TRBJ1-1	TRBV29-1	TRBD1	TGCAGCGCCCCGGGACAGGGGAGGGTGGGAGCTTTCTTT	CSAPGQGRVGAFF
-	15	TRBJ2-6	TRBV9	-	TGTGCCAGCAGCCCCCCACAGGGAAGGGCCAACGTCCTGACTTTC	CASSPPQGRANVLTF
-	15	TRBJ2-3	TRBV6-2/TRBV6-3	-	TGTGCCAGCAGCGTGGGGGCGCCTTACACAGATACGCAGTATTTT	CASSVGAPYTDTQYF
-	16	TRBJ2-2	TRBV7-2	TRBD2	TGTGCCAGCAGCTTGGCTAGCGGGGCGAACACCGGGGAGCTGTTTTTT	CASSLASGANTGELFF
-	15	TRBJ1-6	TRBV5-1	-	TGCGCCAGCAGCTTGTATCAGGGGACCAATTCACCCCTCCACTTT	CASSLYQGTNSPLHF
-	15	TRBJ2-5	TRBV9	-	TGTGCCAGCAGCGTAGCGGCGGGGTCCCGAGAGACCCAGTACTTC	CASSVAAGSRETQYF
-	13	TRBJ1-2	TRBV3-1/TRBV3-2	-	TGTGCCAGCAGCCAGCTTCGGACAGCCGGCTACACCTTC	CASSQLRTAGYTF
-	12	TRBJ1-2	TRBV7-9	-	TGTGCCAGCAGCTCGACAGATTATGGCTACACCTTC	CASSSTDYGYTF
-	16	TRBJ2-1	TRBV15	TRBD1	TGTGCCACCAGCCGATCGACAGGGGGCGGGCATGCTGAGCAGTTCTTC	CATSRSTGGGHAEQFF
-	19	TRBJ1-5	TRBV9	TRBD1	TGTGCCAGCAGCGTAGCTTGGCAGGGGGTATCGCGGAGCAATCAGCCCCAGCATTTT	CASSVAWQGVSRSNQPQHF
-	15	TRBJ2-5	TRBV7-9	-	TGTGCCAGCAGCCAAACTTGGGTAACCGTGGAGACCCAGTACTTC	CASSQTWVTVETQYF
-	15	TRBJ2-1	TRBV19	-	TGTGCCAGCCAGTATCATAAGGGACCCTACAATGAGCAGTTCTTC	CASQYHKGPYNEQFF
-	16	TRBJ1-3	TRBV2	-	TGTGCCAGCAGTGGAGAAAGGGTCGGATCTGGAAACACCATATATTTT	CASSGERVGSGNTIYF
once	18	TRBJ2-5	TRBV5-1	TRBD2	TGCGCCAGCAGCTCCCGGGGGGCTAGCGGGGGGCCGTTAGAGACCCAGTACTTC	CASSSRGASGGPLETQYF
-	17	TRBJ2-1	TRBV6-7	TRBD2	TGTGCCAGCAGTTACTCCCCAGCGGGGGGGAATTACAATGAGCAGTTCTTC	CASSYSPAGGNYNEQFF
-	15	TRBJ2-2	TRBV19	-	TGTGCCAGTAGTATAGTTGGGGGCATCACCGGGGAGCTGTTTTTT	CASSIVGGITGELFF
-	15	TRBJ1-5	TRBV5-1	TRBD1	TGCGCCAGCAGCCCCGAAACAGGGGGGAATCAGCCCCAGCATTTT	CASSPETGGNQPQHF
-	15	TRBJ2-5	TRBV7-2	-	TGTGCCAGCAGCCCCCGTCGGGGGCAGCAAGAGACCCAGTACTTC	CASSPRRGQQETQYF
-	13	TRBJ1-2	TRBV5-6	-	TGTGCCAGCAGCAGGGCAGGGGATCATGGCTACACCTTC	CASSRAGDHGYTF
-	13	TRBJ1-2	TRBV6-1	-	TGTGCCAGCAGTGAGACGGGGAACTATGGCTACACCTTC	CASSETGNYGYTF
-	15	TRBJ1-6	TRBV6-6	TRBD1	TGTGCCAGCAGTGACCCGGGACAGGGAAATTCACCCCTCCACTTT	CASSDPGQGNSPLHF
-	16	TRBJ2-7	TRBV18	TRBD1	TGTGCCAGCTCTGTGACAGGGGGGAAAAAGGACTACGAGCAGTACTTC	CASSVTGGKKDYEQYF
-	16	TRBJ1-5	TRBV9	TRBD1	TGTGCCAGCAGCGTAGAAAGGACAGGGGCCAATCAGCCCCAGCATTTT	CASSVERTGANQPQHF
medium-sized	16	TRBJ1-6	TRBV4-3	-	TGCGCCAGCAGCCAAGGAAGGAACCAGTTCAATTCACCCCTCCACTTT	CASSQGRNQFNSPLHF
-	17	TRBJ1-2	TRBV24-1	TRBD1	TGTGCCACCAGTGACCCCGGGACAGGGAACCCTAACTATGGCTACACCTTC	CATSDPGTGNPNYGYTF
-	16	TRBJ2-3	TRBV6-2/TRBV6-3	TRBD2	TGTGCCAGCAGCAACGGACTAGCGGGGTACACAGATACGCAGTATTTT	CASSNGLAGYTDTQYF
-	15	TRBJ1-2	TRBV7-6	TRBD1	TGTGCCAGCAGCTTATTTGGGACAGGGGACTATGGCTACACCTTC	CASSLFGTGDYGYTF
-	15	TRBJ2-1	TRBV28	-	TGTGCCAGCAGTTCACCGGGGGACCCCTACAATGAGCAGTTCTTC	CASSSPGDPYNEQFF
-	15	TRBJ2-5	TRBV7-8	TRBD2	TGTGCCAGCAGCTTTGGGAGGGCCGGGAAAGAGACCCAGTACTTC	CASSFGRAGKETQYF
-	13	TRBJ1-2	TRBV3-1/TRBV3-2	-	TGTGCCGCCGCCCGGGGAACGGACTATGGCTACACCTTC	CAAARGTDYGYTF
once	15	TRBJ1-2	TRBV7-9	-	TGTGCCAGCAGCCCCTGGGGGGGGAAGGACTATGGCTACACCTTC	CASSPWGGKDYGYTF
-	16	TRBJ2-3	TRBV7-9	TRBD2	TGTGCCAGCAGCTCCCGTAGCGGGAGCAGTACAGATACGCAGTATTTT	CASSSRSGSSTDTQYF
-	16	TRBJ1-6	TRBV5-6	-	TGTGCCAGCAGCTTAATCAATCGGTCTAATAATTCACCCCTCCACTTT	CASSLINRSNNSPLHF
-	17	TRBJ2-1	TRBV7-9	-	TGTGCCAGCAGCTTAGCTTCCCATCGCGAAGCCTACAATGAGCAGTTCTTC	CASSLASHREAYNEQFF
-	11	TRBJ2-7	TRBV28	-	TGTGCCAGCAGTTTGTGGAACGAGCAGTACTTC	CASSLWNEQYF
-	14	TRBJ2-5	TRBV20-1	-	TGCAGTGCTAGTATGCGGGGCCCCCACGGGACCCAGTACTTC	CSASMRGPHGTQYF
-	13	TRBJ2-2	TRBV5-6	TRBD1	TGTGCCAGCAGGAGACAGGGGTCCGGGGAGCTGTTTTTT	CASRRQGSGELFF
-	12	TRBJ2-7	TRBV29-1	-	TGCAGCGTTGATGAAGGGGGCTACGAGCAGTACTTC	CSVDEGGYEQYF
once	16	TRBJ2-5	TRBV5-4	TRBD2	TGTGCCAGCAGCCCGGGGACTAGCGGATTTCAAGAGACCCAGTACTTC	CASSPGTSGFQETQYF
-	13	TRBJ2-1	TRBV29-1	-	TGCAGCGTTTCAGCGGGCTCCTACAATGAGCAGTTCTTC	CSVSAGSYNEQFF
-	13	TRBJ1-2	TRBV11-2	-	TGTGCCAGCAGCTTTGGGGGGCTGGGTGGCTACACCTTC	CASSFGGLGGYTF
-	16	TRBJ1-3	TRBV11-2	-	TGTGCCAGCAGCCCGTTGCAGGGACGGTCTGGAAACACCATATATTTT	CASSPLQGRSGNTIYF
once	13	TRBJ1-4	TRBV3-1/TRBV3-2	-	TGTGCCAGCAGCCAAGGATACGGTGAAAAACTGTTTTTT	CASSQGYGEKLFF
-	14	TRBJ1-5	TRBV19	-	TGTGCCAGTAGTAGCCGACAGGCCAATCAGCCCCAGCATTTT	CASSSRQANQPQHF
-	15	TRBJ2-2	TRBV19	-	TGTGCCAGTAGTATAGCGGGGGGCCCTCCCGGGGAGCTGTTTTTT	CASSIAGGPPGELFF
-	16	TRBJ1-2	TRBV7-3	TRBD1	TGTGCCAGCAGCTTAGGCCCCCGCGGGACAGGGTTTGGCTACACCTTC	CASSLGPRGTGFGYTF
-	14	TRBJ2-7	TRBV28	TRBD1	TGTGCCAGCAGATTGGGACAGGGAACCTACGAGCAGTACTTC	CASRLGQGTYEQYF